This record looks at one T cell receptor beta chain sequence and its context. Its target is not known. This entry comes from a study of shared clonotypes between healthy human individuals. Turning to the study itself: Ranging from 18 to 49 in age, donors were a couple of women and a few men.

Naive CD8 isolation took CD45RO-negative cells positively selected for CCR7 and excluded terminally differentiated effector memory CD45RA+ cells. The study's findings and limits: Estimated richness values were generally larger in naive subsets than in memory subsets. Sorted-subset sequencing was shown by rarefaction to be incomplete despite large depth. Four donors shared 4.5% to 6.5% of their naive CD4 clonotypes.

Using immunoSEQ multiplex PCR, the repertoire was profiled, and TCRdb retains in-frame clones only, with some absent. The sample lists roughly 850,000 clones, about 96% occurring once. V lost 5 bases and J lost 6; bases outside the gene matches: 11. The CDR3 has 16 amino acids. CDR1 and CDR2 (germline): MNHEY, SMNVEV (reference sequence). Sample: naive CD8+ T cells sorted from blood. The chain links TRBV27 to TRBJ1-4, with TRBD1 identical over 8 bases. The TCR originated in a man younger than 40 in good health. CDR3 in amino acids: CASSTQYSGQDEKLFF. CDR3 coding DNA: TGTGCCAGCAGTACGCAATATTCGGGACAGGATGAAAAACTGTTTTTT.